This record concerns one T cell receptor (beta chain) sequence. Its antigen remains unknown. The data originate from a study of T cells in Graves' hyperthyroidism and ophthalmopathy. Study observations and caveats: Most thyroid-expanded clonotypes above 0.001 were also found in blood. The authors' 13 V-J model separated ophthalmopathy from stable hyperthyroidism.

Authors of the study amplified TCR beta CDR3 regions from RNA transcripts. In the first-round RT-PCR of the TCR CDR3, the HTBI primer set was used. TCRdb passed the multiplex PCR reads through MiXCR, listing each CDR3 protein once. The table has 700,000 to 950,000 distinct CDR3 sequences, under 45% seen once; the top ten hold less than 40%. Patients between 18 and 65 years old had hyperthyroidism, newly diagnosed and lasting under 2 months. PBMCs came from 10 ml fresh peripheral blood. The CDR3 contains 14 residues. CDR1 and CDR2 (germline): SGHNT, YYREEE (reference sequence). V lost 0 bases to trimming and J lost 11 bases, with 17 bases between them.

The rearrangement links TRBV5-4 to TRBJ1-2; D is uncertain. The sample taken for sequencing was blood. The receptor comes from a middle-aged woman with Graves' hyperthyroidism. CDR3: CASSLGEATRGYTF. The DNA for the CDR3 is TGTGCCAGCAGCTTGGGGGAGGCAACCCGAGGGTACACCTTC.